Listed below are T cell receptor beta chains from one sample, sequenced in a study of OX40 agonist ivuxolimab in advanced cancers. Sequencing was performed with immunoSEQ multiplex PCR; in TCRdb, only in-frame clones are kept and a portion is missing. The table includes approximately 80,000 clones, nearly 90% detected once. The starting material was CD4+ or CD8+ T cells sorted from blood, obtained in a trial of the OX40 agonist ivuxolimab. The receptors come from an adult with an advanced solid tumor such as melanoma, head and neck, liver or kidney cancer. CDR3s include the opening cysteine and the closing phenylalanine or tryptophan. A D gene is named only where the DNA matches it firmly. Not every row has a clone size; where given, it reads once, few, many or a size class.

J gene	V gene	D gene	clone size	CDR3 DNA	CDR3 protein
TRBJ1-2	TRBV5-8	-	-	TGTGCCAGCAGCTTGACTGGCGGTGGCTACACCTTC	CASSLTGGGYTF
TRBJ1-1	TRBV5-1	-	-	TGCGCCAGCAGTACGATGAACACTGAAGCTTTCTTT	CASSTMNTEAFF
TRBJ2-2	TRBV5-4	TRBD2	once	TGTGCCAGCAGCCCTCTAGCGGCCAATCCCGGGGAGCTGTTTTTT	CASSPLAANPGELFF
TRBJ2-3	TRBV5-1	TRBD2	-	TGCGCCAGCAGCTCTTTGACTAGCGGGAGCACAGATACGCAGTATTTT	CASSSLTSGSTDTQYF
TRBJ2-7	TRBV6-5	TRBD1	-	TGTGCCAGCAGCCTTTCCGGGACAGGGTTCTACGAGCAGTACTTC	CASSLSGTGFYEQYF
TRBJ1-1	TRBV6-6	-	-	TGTGCCAGCAGCCGTGGGGGGGACAACACTGAAGCTTTCTTT	CASSRGGDNTEAFF
TRBJ2-7	TRBV27	-	once	TGTGCCAGCAGCTCCACCCCACAGGTCTTCTACGAGCAGTACTTC	CASSSTPQVFYEQYF
TRBJ1-1	TRBV4-1	TRBD1	-	TGCGCCATCAAAGGGACAGGGAGGGCTGAAGCTTTCTTT	CAIKGTGRAEAFF
TRBJ2-1	TRBV5-1	-	-	TGCGCCAGCAGCTTGGCAGACACCTATTACAATGAGCAGTTCTTC	CASSLADTYYNEQFF
TRBJ2-5	TRBV28	-	-	TGTGCCAGCAGTTTAAGCGGGCAAAACCAAGAGACCCAGTACTTC	CASSLSGQNQETQYF
TRBJ1-4	TRBV5-1	TRBD1	-	TGCGCCAGTGGTACATACTCGGGACAGAGTAATGAAAAACTGTTTTTT	CASGTYSGQSNEKLFF
TRBJ2-5	TRBV4-3	-	-	TGCGCCAGCAGCCAAGATAGGGACTTGACCCAAGAGACCCAGTACTTC	CASSQDRDLTQETQYF
TRBJ1-2	TRBV28	TRBD1	once	TGTGCCACGTTCTCCGGACAGGGATTAGACTATGGCTACACCTTC	CATFSGQGLDYGYTF
TRBJ2-2	TRBV6-4	TRBD2	-	TGTGCCAGCAGTGAAGGTTTTCTGGGACTAGCGGGATCGAACACCGGGGAGCTGTTTTTT	CASSEGFLGLAGSNTGELFF
TRBJ1-2	TRBV7-7	-	-	TGTGCTAGCAGCAATGGTGGAGAACATACAAGAAAAAGGGAAGGCTACACCTTC	CASSNGGEHTRKREGYTF
TRBJ1-1	TRBV5-1	-	-	TGCGCCAGCAGCTTGACGGGACAAAAGGGCACTGAAGCTTTCTTT	CASSLTGQKGTEAFF